The 27 T cell receptor beta chains below all came from one sample that was sequenced in a study of response to subunit inactivated influenza vaccine. Via MiXCR, TCRdb re-called the RT-PCR reads, giving one row per CDR3 protein. The repertoire holds 530,000 or so distinct CDR3 sequences, with around 25% as singletons. Specimen: CD4+ T cells sorted from PBMCs, collected less than 6 days after vaccination. The receptor set was obtained from a man aged 45 to 65 who received an inactivated influenza vaccine.

The V gene is TRBV20-1, the J gene TRBJ2-5; a weak D match, TRBD1 (5 bases). Trimming pared 2 bases from V and 0 bases from J, leaving 7 bases between. CDR3 size: 13 residues. The V gene's germline CDR1 is DFQATT and CDR2 SNEGSKA (reference sequence). The CDR3 spells CSARKGYQETQYF. The CDR3 DNA follows: TGCAGTGCTAGAAAGGGGTACCAAGAGACCCAGTACTTC.

The rearrangement links TRBV12-3 or TRBV12-4 to TRBJ2-5, with D possibly being TRBD2 (5 bases). V was clipped by 5 bases and J by 5 bases, with 18 bases between them. The CDR3 has 15 amino acids. CDR3 bases: TGTGCCAGCAGTCGGAACACCGGGAACGTCGAGACCCAGTACTTC. It specifies CASSRNTGNVETQYF.

The chain links TRBV20-1 to TRBJ2-7; 7 bases are shared with TRBD1. Trimming removed 6 bases from V and 4 bases from J; junction bases left unmatched: 12. The CDR3 has 14 amino acids. Germline V gives CDR1 DFQATT, CDR2 SNEGSKA (reference sequence). For the CDR3, the DNA is TGCAGTGCCCGACCCTACAAACAGGGGTACGAGCAGTACTTC. Amino acids: CSARPYKQGYEQYF.

The V call is TRBV29-1, the J call TRBJ2-7, with TRBD1 as a possible D gene (6 bases). This CDR3 region has 16 residues. The V end lost 0 bases, the J end lost 2 bases, and 17 bases lay between the germline ends. Per the germline V gene, CDR1 is SQVTM and CDR2 is ANQGSEA. The CDR3 bases are TGCAGCGTTGAAGATCAAGGTACACCAGGGGCCTACGAGCAGTACTTC. This gives the protein CSVEDQGTPGAYEQYF.

J is TRBJ1-2 and V is TRBV12-3 or TRBV12-4; D gene uncertain. The V end was cut by 6 bases, the J end by 6 bases, with 14 bases between. This CDR3 region has 13 residues. The CDR3 loop reads CASSPGPGDGYTF. In DNA form, the CDR3 reads TGTGCCAGCAGCCCTGGGCCAGGCGATGGCTACACCTTC.

This clonotype was detected only a few times. V and J are TRBV9 and TRBJ1-6; weak D call: TRBD1 (5 bases). Germline V gene lookup returns CDR1 SGDLS and CDR2 YYNGEE. This CDR3 region has 14 residues. Trimming cost V 2 bases and J 7 bases, with 10 bases left between them. CDR3 nucleotides: TGTGCCAGCAGCGTCTCCTCAGGGAATTCACCCCTCCACTTT. Its translation is CASSVSSGNSPLHF. Drawing the rest from reference TRBV9 and TRBJ1-6, the complete variable domain is DSGVTQTPKHLITATGQRVTLRCSPRSGDLSVYWYQQSLDQGLQFLIQYYNGEERAKGNILERFSAQQFPDLHSELNLSSLELGDSALYFCASSVSSGNSPLHFGNGTRLTVT.

The J gene is TRBJ2-7, the V gene TRBV5-1; 10 bases align to TRBD1. Germline V gene data show CDR1 as SGHRS and CDR2 as YFSETQ. Unmatched junction bases numbered 7, after V lost 4 bases and J lost 6 bases. The CDR3 loop spans 14 amino acids. The CDR3 bases are TGCGCCAGCAGCATACCGACAGGGGGCGGCGAGCAGTACTTC. Protein: CASSIPTGGGEQYF.

This clonotype showed up just once. The gene calls are TRBV28 and TRBJ2-4; D remains ambiguous. Per the germline V gene, CDR1 is MDHEN and CDR2 is SYDVKM. The CDR3 consists of 13 residues. V was cut by 11 bases and J by 2 bases, with 13 bases left in between. CDR3 sequence reads: CASTDVSKNIQYF. The CDR3, as DNA: TGTGCCTCAACGGACGTGTCCAAAAACATTCAGTACTTC.

The chain has TRBV7-3 and TRBJ2-1, with 12 nucleotides matching TRBD2. Germline lookup yields CDR1 SGHTA and CDR2 FQGTGA. With 4 bases clipped from V and 8 bases from J, the junction kept 6 bases outside the gene matches. This CDR3 has 15 amino acids. CDR3 DNA: TGTGCCAGCAGCTCCGGACTAGCGGGATCCTATGAGCAGTTCTTC. Encoded protein: CASSSGLAGSYEQFF. The full variable domain, completed using reference TRBV7-3 and TRBJ2-1, is GAGVSQTPSNKVTEKGKYVELRCDPISGHTALYWYRQSLGQGPEFLIYFQGTGAADDSGLPNDRFFAVRPEGSVSTLKIQRTERGDSAVYLCASSSGLAGSYEQFFGPGTRLTVL.

The chain has TRBV4-2 and TRBJ2-1; D perhaps matches TRBD1 (6 bases). Germline values: CDR1 LGHNA, CDR2 YNFKEQ. V lost 0 bases and J 2 bases, leaving 17 bases between the germline ends. The CDR3 totals 18 residues. CDR3 in DNA: TGTGCCAGCAGCCAAGATTTTACAGGGACGGGACCCTACAATGAGCAGTTCTTC. This translates into CASSQDFTGTGPYNEQFF.

The chain carries TRBV20-1 and TRBJ1-5; no reliable D call. Germline CDR1 is DFQATT and CDR2 is SNEGSKA (reference sequence). The CDR3 sequence is 13 residues long. Trimming removed 1 base from V and 5 bases from J, with 9 bases in between. The CDR3 DNA follows: TGCAGTGCTAGAGTTCAGACCGATCAGCCCCAGCATTTT. Residues: CSARVQTDQPQHF.

This clonotype has a handful of counts. This chain links TRBV7-8 with TRBJ2-3, with 7 nucleotides matching TRBD1. Germline values: CDR1 SGHVS, CDR2 FQNEAQ. The V gene end was trimmed by 5 bases and the J gene end by 0 bases; junction bases not matched to a gene: 8. This CDR3 contains 16 residues. The CDR3 DNA follows: TGTGCCAGCAGCCTCGACACAGGGGTTAGCACAGATACGCAGTATTTT. Translating it yields CASSLDTGVSTDTQYF.

This clonotype was seen only a few times. This chain uses TRBV29-1 with TRBJ2-5; possible D gene TRBD2, 5 bases. This CDR3 contains 15 residues. Germline V CDR1 and CDR2: SQVTM, ANQGSEA. Trimming removed 0 bases from V and 7 bases from J, with 18 bases in between. CDR3 sequence: CSVEDPPGGPGTQYF. Written as DNA, the CDR3 is TGCAGCGTTGAAGATCCCCCCGGCGGGCCAGGGACCCAGTACTTC.

The chain links TRBV10-3 to TRBJ2-6, with TRBD1 matching over 12 bases. CDR3 length: 18 amino acids. Germline assignment: CDR1 ENHRY and CDR2 SYGVKD. J was trimmed by 4 bases and V by 0 bases; bases with no gene match: 4. The DNA for the CDR3 is TGTGCCATCAGTGAGTCGGGACAGGGGGCGCGCGGGGCCAACGTCCTGACTTTC. Protein: CAISESGQGARGANVLTF.

The chain has TRBV9 and TRBJ2-1; maybe TRBD1 (7 bases). The CDR3 is made up of 15 amino acids. Looked up from germline, CDR1 is SGDLS and CDR2 is YYNGEE. The ends were cut back, 3 bases at V and 7 bases at J, with 17 bases in the middle. As DNA, the CDR3 is TGTGCCAGCAGCGATCGAAGGGGGCTAGCGAATGAGCAGTTCTTC. Amino acids: CASSDRRGLANEQFF. Filled out from reference TRBV9 and TRBJ2-1, the complete variable domain reads DSGVTQTPKHLITATGQRVTLRCSPRSGDLSVYWYQQSLDQGLQFLIQYYNGEERAKGNILERFSAQQFPDLHSELNLSSLELGDSALYFCASSDRRGLANEQFFGPGTRLTVL.

The chain joins TRBV4-1 to TRBJ2-7; a weak D match, TRBD1 (5 bases). Germline V gene data show CDR1 as MGHRA and CDR2 as YSYEKL. Trimming cost V 8 bases and J 4 bases, with 12 bases left between them. The CDR3 is 12 amino acids. This chain's CDR3 is CASAHPGYEQYF. The CDR3 coding sequence is TGCGCCAGCGCACACCCAGGGTACGAGCAGTACTTC.

This clonotype was counted a few times. The chain has TRBV10-3 and TRBJ2-7; 7 bases are a match to TRBD1. The CDR3 consists of 13 residues. V dropped 5 bases and J dropped 4; count of bases not matched to a gene: 5. Germline V gives CDR1 ENHRY, CDR2 SYGVKD. As DNA, the CDR3 is TGTGCCATCAGTTTCGGGACAGAGTACGAGCAGTACTTC. Translated, it gives CAISFGTEYEQYF.

This clonotype was counted ten times or more. The chain carries TRBV6-2 or TRBV6-3 and TRBJ2-7; the match to TRBD1 covers 8 bases. This CDR3 is built from 16 residues. Trimming removed 6 bases from V and 2 bases from J; junction bases left unmatched: 12. Looked up from germline, CDR1 is MNHEY and CDR2 is SVGEGT. This CDR3 reads CASSPIPGGRTYEQYF. In nucleotides, the CDR3 is TGTGCCAGCAGCCCGATCCCAGGGGGCAGGACCTACGAGCAGTACTTC.

The rearrangement joins TRBV20-1 to TRBJ2-7; 7 bases fit TRBD1. This CDR3 comprises 13 residues. Germline-derived CDR1 and CDR2 are DFQATT and SNEGSKA (reference sequence). V lost 6 bases, J lost 7 bases, and 12 bases stayed unmatched. The CDR3 DNA sequence: TGCAGTGCGGAAGACAGGGCGGGTAGGGAGCAGTACTTC. It is translated as CSAEDRAGREQYF.

The CDR3 DNA follows: TGCAGTGTTACGACAACGCATGGGGGGCTCGGCTCACCCCTCCACTTT. Residues: CSVTTTHGGLGSPLHF. This chain joins TRBV20-1 and TRBJ1-6, with a possible D match to TRBD1 (6 bases). The CDR3 totals 16 residues. V was shortened by 7 bases and J by 10 bases, with 26 bases between the two germline ends. Per the germline V gene, CDR1 is DFQATT and CDR2 is SNEGSKA (reference sequence).

This clonotype occurred many times. The genes are TRBV20-1 and TRBJ2-3; D gene uncertain. V was cut by 2 bases and J by 5 bases, with 8 bases left in between. Germline V gene lookup returns CDR1 DFQATT and CDR2 SNEGSKA (reference sequence). CDR3 length equals 12 residues. The CDR3 DNA reads as TGCAGTGCTAGAAGCCCTGGAGATACGCAGTATTTT. This gives the protein CSARSPGDTQYF.

This chain connects TRBV7-8 to TRBJ1-5; tentative D call: TRBD1 (6 bases). The germline V and J ends were trimmed by 2 bases and 6 bases, with 11 bases remaining between them. CDR1 is SGHVS and CDR2 is FQNEAQ in the germline V gene. CDR3 size: 14 residues. This chain's CDR3 is CASSLNRVGQPQHF. CDR3 sequence (DNA): TGTGCCAGCAGCTTAAACAGGGTGGGTCAGCCCCAGCATTTT.

The chain couples TRBV6-2 or TRBV6-3 to TRBJ2-7; the match to TRBD1 covers 9 bases. V shed 5 bases and J 4 bases; nucleotides not matched to a gene: 9. The CDR3 is made up of 15 amino acids. Germline loops: CDR1 MNHEY, CDR2 SVGEGT. The CDR3: CASSASDRGGYEQYF. Written as DNA, the CDR3 is TGTGCCAGCAGTGCGTCGGACAGGGGAGGGTACGAGCAGTACTTC.

This clonotype appeared a few times. The chain couples TRBV29-1 to TRBJ2-7; 9 positions match TRBD1. The V gene end was trimmed by 8 bases and the J gene end by 7 bases; junction bases not matched to a gene: 9. This CDR3 comprises 12 residues. CDR1 SQVTM and CDR2 ANQGSEA come from the germline V gene. CDR3 loop: CSIGQGRGEQYF. CDR3 nucleotide sequence: TGCAGCATTGGACAGGGGCGGGGAGAGCAGTACTTC.

A few counts support this clonotype. This chain links TRBV24-1 with TRBJ2-2; 9 nucleotides agree with TRBD2. The germline V gene has CDR1 KGHDR and CDR2 SFDVKD. Germline trimming cut 3 bases from V and 5 bases from J; bases unmatched to any gene: 12. CDR3 length equals 18 residues. The CDR3 reads CATSDTLRSGGRTGELFF. The CDR3 DNA reads TGTGCCACCAGTGATACGCTCCGTAGCGGGGGCAGAACCGGGGAGCTGTTTTTT.

This clonotype came up once. The chain has TRBV3-1 and TRBJ1-1, with D possibly matching TRBD1 (5 bases). CDR3 size: 13 residues. Germline loops: CDR1 LGHDT, CDR2 YNNKEL (reference sequence). V lost 8 bases and J 1 base, leaving 11 bases between the germline ends. CDR3 nucleotides: TGTGCCAGCGCCCAGGGAGAGAACACTGAAGCTTTCTTT. Translating gives CASAQGENTEAFF. Complete variable domain (other parts from reference TRBV3-1 and TRBJ1-1): DTAVSQTPKYLVTQMGNDKSIKCEQNLGHDTMYWYKQDSKKFLKIMFSYNNKELIINETVPNRFSPKSPDKAHLNLHINSLELGDSAVYFCASAQGENTEAFFGQGTRLTVV.

The rearrangement uses TRBV7-2 and TRBJ2-5; D is possibly TRBD1 or TRBD2 (6 bases each). The CDR3 is made up of 16 amino acids. Germline V gene lookup returns CDR1 SGHTA and CDR2 FQGNSA. The V gene lost 0 bases and the J gene lost 4 bases, with 15 bases spanning the gap. The CDR3 region has the DNA TGTGCCAGCAGCTTAGCGCAGGGAGGCAGGGGAGAGACCCAGTACTTC. It is translated as CASSLAQGGRGETQYF.